The present T cell receptor (beta chain) was sequenced within a study of early T cells in non-severe SARS-CoV-2 infection. TCRdb recomputed calls from the 5' RACE reads with MiXCR, one row per CDR3 protein. The sample gives some 40,000 distinct CDR3 sequences, 5% to 6.5% of which show up once; under 7% is in the top ten. This clonotype came up many times. The CDR3 is 11 amino acids. CDR1 is PRHDT and CDR2 is FYEKMQ in the germline V gene (reference sequence). The V gene lost 3 bases and the J gene lost 10 bases, with 7 bases spanning the gap. J is TRBJ2-1 and V is TRBV13, with D unresolved. The sequenced sample was whole blood, obtained at baseline. The origin of this receptor is an adult who was a healthcare worker with PCR-confirmed SARS-CoV-2 infection or an uninfected control (not recorded which). The CDR3 coding sequence is TGTGCCAGCAGCTTCATGGTCGAGCAGTTCTTC. It specifies CASSFMVEQFF.